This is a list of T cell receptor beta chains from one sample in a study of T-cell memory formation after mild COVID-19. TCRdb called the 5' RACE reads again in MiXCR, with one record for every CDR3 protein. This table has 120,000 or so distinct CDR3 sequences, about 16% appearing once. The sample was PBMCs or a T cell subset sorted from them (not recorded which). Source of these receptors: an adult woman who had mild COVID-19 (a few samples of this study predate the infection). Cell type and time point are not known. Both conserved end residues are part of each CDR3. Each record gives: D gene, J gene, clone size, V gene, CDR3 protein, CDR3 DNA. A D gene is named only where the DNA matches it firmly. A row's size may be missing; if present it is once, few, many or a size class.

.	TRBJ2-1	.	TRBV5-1	CASSFTLDEQFF	TGCGCCAGCAGCTTTACTTTGGATGAGCAGTTCTTC
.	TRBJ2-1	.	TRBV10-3	CAISDSHDVNEQFF	TGTGCCATCAGTGATTCCCATGACGTCAATGAGCAGTTCTTC
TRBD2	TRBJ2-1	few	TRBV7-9	CASSFGTSGNEQFF	TGTGCCAGCAGCTTCGGGACTAGCGGGAATGAGCAGTTCTTC
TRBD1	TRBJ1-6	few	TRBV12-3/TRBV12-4	CASSLAGQRANSPLHF	TGTGCCAGCAGTTTAGCGGGACAGCGGGCCAATTCACCCCTCCACTTT
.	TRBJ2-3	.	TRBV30	CACRGAGDTQYF	TGTGCCTGTCGAGGGGCCGGAGATACGCAGTATTTT
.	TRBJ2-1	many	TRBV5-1	CASSPGVGLDEQFF	TGCGCCAGCAGCCCTGGGGTAGGGTTGGATGAGCAGTTCTTC
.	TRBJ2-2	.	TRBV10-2	CASSESGELFF	TGCGCCAGCAGTGAGTCCGGGGAGCTGTTTTTT
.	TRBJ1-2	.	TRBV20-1	CSASFRDLSHYGYTF	TGCAGTGCTAGCTTCAGGGACCTTTCTCACTATGGCTACACCTTC
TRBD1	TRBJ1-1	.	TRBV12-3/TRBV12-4	CASSLRQGVNTEAFF	TGTGCCAGCAGTTTAAGACAGGGGGTGAACACTGAAGCTTTCTTT
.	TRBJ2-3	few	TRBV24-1	CATGGPLSDTQYF	TGTGCCACCGGGGGACCACTTTCAGATACGCAGTATTTT
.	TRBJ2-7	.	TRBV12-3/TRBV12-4	CASTTGRYEQYF	TGTGCCAGCACCACGGGGAGGTACGAGCAGTACTTC
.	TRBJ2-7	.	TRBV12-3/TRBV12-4	CASGGPNYEQYF	TGTGCCAGCGGGGGGCCGAACTACGAGCAGTACTTC
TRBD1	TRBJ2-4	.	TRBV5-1	CASSLPLRDSPLAKNIQYF	TGCGCCAGCAGCTTGCCTTTACGGGACAGTCCCTTAGCCAAAAACATTCAGTACTTC